This TCR beta chain was recorded in a study of blood T cell repertoires in COVID-19. The CDR3 is 17 amino acids. V shed 1 base and J 1 base; nucleotides not matched to a gene: 6. Germline CDR1 LGHDT, CDR2 YNNKEL (reference sequence). Some clones are missing from TCRdb's copy, which holds only in-frame ones; the method was immunoSEQ multiplex PCR. The repertoire holds 95,000 or so clones, with under 90% as singletons. The V and J genes are TRBV3-1 (or the pseudogene TRBV3-2) and TRBJ2-5; 10 nucleotides match TRBD2. This clonotype was obtained from a human donor in a cohort sampled during active COVID-19. The sequenced sample was peripheral blood. The CDR3 reads CASSQVPWTSGQETQYF. CDR3 nucleotide sequence: TGTGCCAGCAGCCAAGTACCCTGGACTAGCGGCCAAGAGACCCAGTACTTC.